The clone carrying this TCR beta chain was detected only a few times. This record belongs to a study of T-cell memory formation after mild COVID-19. Constant-segment primers served in 5'RACE that generated TCR alpha and TCR beta cDNA libraries bearing sample barcodes and UMIs. TCRdb passed the 5' RACE reads through MiXCR, listing each CDR3 protein once. Of hundreds of thousands of distinct CDR3 sequences detected, about 20% appear once; the ten largest clones hold 7.5% to 9.5%. Germline-derived CDR1 and CDR2 are SEHNR and FQNEAQ (reference sequence). With 1 base removed from V and 0 bases from J, the gap between germline ends came to 13 bases. The CDR3 sequence is 17 residues long.

This clonotype originated in an adult woman who had mild COVID-19 (a few samples of this study predate the infection). Cell type and time point are not known. The rearrangement links TRBV7-9 to TRBJ1-3, with a weak D call TRBD1 (5 bases). Sequences were obtained from PBMCs or a T cell subset sorted from them (not recorded which). Here the CDR3 DNA reads TGTGCCAGCAGCTTAGTTCCAGGGACCAGCTCTGGAAACACCATATATTTT. This codes for CASSLVPGTSSGNTIYF.